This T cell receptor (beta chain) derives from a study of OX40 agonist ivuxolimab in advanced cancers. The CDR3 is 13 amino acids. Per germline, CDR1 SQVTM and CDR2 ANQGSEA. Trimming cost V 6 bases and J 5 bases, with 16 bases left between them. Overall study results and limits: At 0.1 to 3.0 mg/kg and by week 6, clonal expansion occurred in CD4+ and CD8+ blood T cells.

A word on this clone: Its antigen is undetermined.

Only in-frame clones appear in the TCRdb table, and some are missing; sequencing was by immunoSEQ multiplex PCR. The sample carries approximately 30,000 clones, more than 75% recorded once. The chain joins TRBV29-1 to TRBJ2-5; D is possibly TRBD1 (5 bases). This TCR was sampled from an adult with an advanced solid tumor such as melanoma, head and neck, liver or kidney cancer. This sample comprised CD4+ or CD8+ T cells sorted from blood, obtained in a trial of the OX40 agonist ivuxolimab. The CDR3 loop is CSVIDSLGETQYF. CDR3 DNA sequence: TGCAGCGTGATAGACAGCCTTGGCGAGACCCAGTACTTC.